This T cell receptor (beta chain) comes out of a study of T cells in Graves' hyperthyroidism and ophthalmopathy. The study, taken as a whole, reports: Stable hyperthyroidism was separated from ophthalmopathy by a model based on 13 V-J features. The model identified upcoming ophthalmopathy a median 6.5 months ahead of onset.

From germline, CDR1 is SNHLY and CDR2 FYNNEI. The ends were cut back, 4 bases at V and 5 bases at J, with 5 bases in the middle. The CDR3 has 12 amino acids. The source material, RNA transcripts, was used to amplify TCR beta CDR3 regions. The TCR CDR3 was amplified in a first-round RT-PCR using the HTBI primer set. In TCRdb, the multiplex PCR reads were re-called with MiXCR into one record per CDR3 protein. The table has fewer than 450,000 distinct CDR3 sequences, less than 20% seen once. Cells are PBMCs isolated from about 10 ml of fresh blood. This clonotype has at least ten counts. Its specificity is not known.

The sample was blood. The V and J genes are TRBV2 and TRBJ2-2; the D call may be TRBD1 or TRBD2 (5 bases each). This receptor was identified in a man between 18 and 35 years old with Graves' ophthalmopathy. The CDR3 sequence: CASSGGTGELFF. The CDR3 DNA reads as TGTGCCAGCAGTGGGGGGACCGGGGAGCTGTTTTTT.